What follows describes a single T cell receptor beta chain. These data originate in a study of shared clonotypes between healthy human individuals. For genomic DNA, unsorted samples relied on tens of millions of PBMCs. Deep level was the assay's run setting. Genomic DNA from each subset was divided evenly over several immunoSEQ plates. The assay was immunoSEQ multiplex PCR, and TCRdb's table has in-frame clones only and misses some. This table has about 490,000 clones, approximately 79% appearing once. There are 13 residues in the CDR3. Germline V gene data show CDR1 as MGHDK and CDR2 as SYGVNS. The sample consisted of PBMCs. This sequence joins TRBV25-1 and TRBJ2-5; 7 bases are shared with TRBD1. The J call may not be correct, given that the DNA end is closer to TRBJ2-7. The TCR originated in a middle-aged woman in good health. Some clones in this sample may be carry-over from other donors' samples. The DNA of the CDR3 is TGTGCCAGCAGTCCGACAGGGTTGGTCGAGCAGTACTTC. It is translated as CASSPTGLVEQYF.